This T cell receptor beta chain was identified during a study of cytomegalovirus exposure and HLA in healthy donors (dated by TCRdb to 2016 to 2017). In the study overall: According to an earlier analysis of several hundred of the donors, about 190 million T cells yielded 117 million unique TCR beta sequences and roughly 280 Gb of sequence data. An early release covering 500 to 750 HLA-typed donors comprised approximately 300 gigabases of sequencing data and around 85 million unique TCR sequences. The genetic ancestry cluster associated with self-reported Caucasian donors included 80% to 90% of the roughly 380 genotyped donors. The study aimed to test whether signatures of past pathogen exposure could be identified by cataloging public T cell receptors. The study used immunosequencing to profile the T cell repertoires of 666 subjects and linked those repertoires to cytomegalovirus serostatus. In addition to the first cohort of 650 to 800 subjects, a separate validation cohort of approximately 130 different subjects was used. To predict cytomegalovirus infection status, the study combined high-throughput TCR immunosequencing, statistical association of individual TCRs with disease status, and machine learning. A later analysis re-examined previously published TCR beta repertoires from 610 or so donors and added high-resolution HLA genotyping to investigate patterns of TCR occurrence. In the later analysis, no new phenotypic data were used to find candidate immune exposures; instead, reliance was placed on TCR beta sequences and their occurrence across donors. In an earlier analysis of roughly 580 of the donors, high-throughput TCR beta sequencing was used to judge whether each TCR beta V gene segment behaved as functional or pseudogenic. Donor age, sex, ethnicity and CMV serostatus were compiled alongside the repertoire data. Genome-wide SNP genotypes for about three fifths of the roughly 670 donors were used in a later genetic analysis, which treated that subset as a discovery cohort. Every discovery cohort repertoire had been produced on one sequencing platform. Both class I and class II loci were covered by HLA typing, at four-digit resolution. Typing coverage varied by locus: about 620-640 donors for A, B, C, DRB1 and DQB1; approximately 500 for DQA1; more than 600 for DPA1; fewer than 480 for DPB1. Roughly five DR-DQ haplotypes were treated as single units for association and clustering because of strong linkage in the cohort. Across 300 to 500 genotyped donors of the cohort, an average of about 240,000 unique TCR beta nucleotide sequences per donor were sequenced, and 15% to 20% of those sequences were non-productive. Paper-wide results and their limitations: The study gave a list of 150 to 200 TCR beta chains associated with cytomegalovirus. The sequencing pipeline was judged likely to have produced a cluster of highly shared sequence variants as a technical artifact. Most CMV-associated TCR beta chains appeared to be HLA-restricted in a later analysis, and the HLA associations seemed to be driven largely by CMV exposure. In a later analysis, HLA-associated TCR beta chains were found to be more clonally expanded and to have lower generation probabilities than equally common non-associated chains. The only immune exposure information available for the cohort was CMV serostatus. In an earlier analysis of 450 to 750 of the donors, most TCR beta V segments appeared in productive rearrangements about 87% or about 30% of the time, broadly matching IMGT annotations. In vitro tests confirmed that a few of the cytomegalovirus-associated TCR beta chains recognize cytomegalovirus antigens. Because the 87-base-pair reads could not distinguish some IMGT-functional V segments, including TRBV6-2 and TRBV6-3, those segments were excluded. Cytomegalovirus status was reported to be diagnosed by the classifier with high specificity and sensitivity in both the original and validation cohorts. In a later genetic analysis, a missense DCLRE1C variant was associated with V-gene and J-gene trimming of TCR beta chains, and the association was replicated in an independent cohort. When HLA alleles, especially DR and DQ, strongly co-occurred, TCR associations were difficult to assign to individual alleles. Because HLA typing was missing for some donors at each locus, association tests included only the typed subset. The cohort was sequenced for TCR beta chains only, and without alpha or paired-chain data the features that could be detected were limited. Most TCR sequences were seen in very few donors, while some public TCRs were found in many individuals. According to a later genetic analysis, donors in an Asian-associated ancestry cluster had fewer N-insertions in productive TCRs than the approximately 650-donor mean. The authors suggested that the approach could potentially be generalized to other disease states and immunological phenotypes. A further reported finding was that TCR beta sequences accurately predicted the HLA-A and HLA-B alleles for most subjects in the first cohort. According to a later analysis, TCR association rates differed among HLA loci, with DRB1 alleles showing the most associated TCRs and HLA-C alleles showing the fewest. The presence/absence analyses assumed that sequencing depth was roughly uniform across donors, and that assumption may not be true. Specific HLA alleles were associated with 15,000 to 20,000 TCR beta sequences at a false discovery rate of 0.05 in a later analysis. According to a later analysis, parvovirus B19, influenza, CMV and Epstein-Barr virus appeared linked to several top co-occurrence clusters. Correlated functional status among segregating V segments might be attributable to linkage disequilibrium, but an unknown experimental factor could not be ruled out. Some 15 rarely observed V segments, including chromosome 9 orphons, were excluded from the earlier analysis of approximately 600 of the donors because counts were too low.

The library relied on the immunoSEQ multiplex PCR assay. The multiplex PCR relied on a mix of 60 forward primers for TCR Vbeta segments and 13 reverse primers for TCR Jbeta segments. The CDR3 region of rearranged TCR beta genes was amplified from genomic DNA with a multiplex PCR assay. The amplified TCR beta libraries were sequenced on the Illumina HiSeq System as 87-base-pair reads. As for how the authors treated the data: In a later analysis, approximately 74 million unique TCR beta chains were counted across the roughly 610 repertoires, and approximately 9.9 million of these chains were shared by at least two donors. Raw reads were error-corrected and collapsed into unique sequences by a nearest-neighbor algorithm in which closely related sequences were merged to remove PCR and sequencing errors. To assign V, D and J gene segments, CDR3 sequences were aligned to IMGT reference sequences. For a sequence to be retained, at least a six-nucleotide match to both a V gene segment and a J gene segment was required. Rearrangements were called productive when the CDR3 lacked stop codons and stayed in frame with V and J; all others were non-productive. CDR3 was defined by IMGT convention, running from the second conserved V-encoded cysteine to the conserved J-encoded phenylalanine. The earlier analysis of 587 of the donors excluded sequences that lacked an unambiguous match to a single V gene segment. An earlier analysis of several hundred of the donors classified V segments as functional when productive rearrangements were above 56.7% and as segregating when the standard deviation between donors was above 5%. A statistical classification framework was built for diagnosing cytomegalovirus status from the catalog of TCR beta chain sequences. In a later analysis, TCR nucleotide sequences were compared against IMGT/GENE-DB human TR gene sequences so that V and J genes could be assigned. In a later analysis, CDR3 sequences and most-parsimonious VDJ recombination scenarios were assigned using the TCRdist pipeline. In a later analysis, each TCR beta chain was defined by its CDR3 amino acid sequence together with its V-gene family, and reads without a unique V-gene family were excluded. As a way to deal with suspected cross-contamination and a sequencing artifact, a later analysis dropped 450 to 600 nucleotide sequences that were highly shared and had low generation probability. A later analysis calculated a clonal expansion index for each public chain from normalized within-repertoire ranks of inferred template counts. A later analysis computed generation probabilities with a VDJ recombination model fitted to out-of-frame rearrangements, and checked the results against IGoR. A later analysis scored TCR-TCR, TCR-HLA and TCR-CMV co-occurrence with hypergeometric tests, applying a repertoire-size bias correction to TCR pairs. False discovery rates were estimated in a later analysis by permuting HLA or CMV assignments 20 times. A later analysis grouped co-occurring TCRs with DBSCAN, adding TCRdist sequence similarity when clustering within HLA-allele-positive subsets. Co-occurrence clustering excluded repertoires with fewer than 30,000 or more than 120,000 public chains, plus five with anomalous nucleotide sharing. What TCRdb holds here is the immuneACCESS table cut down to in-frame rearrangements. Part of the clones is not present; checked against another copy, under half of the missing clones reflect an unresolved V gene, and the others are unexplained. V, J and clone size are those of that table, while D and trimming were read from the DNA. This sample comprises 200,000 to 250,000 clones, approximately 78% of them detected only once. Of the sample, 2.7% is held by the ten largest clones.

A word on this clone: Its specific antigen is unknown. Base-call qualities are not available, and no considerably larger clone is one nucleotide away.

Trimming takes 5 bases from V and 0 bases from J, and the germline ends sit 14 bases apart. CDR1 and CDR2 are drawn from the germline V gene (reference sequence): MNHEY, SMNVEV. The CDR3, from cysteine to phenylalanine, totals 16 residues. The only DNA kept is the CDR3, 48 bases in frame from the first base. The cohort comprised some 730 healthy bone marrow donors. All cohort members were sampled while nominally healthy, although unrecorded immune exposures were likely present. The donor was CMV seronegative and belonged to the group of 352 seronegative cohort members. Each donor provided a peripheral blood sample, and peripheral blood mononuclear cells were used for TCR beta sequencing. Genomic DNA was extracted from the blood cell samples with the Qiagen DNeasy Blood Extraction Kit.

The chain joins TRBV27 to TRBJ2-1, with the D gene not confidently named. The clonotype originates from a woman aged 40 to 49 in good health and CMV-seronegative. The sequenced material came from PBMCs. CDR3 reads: CASSILREDSYNEQFF. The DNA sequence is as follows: TGTGCCAGCAGTATCCTTAGAGAAGACTCCTACAATGAGCAGTTCTTC.